A selection of T cell receptor beta chains follows, all from one sample in a study of blood T cell repertoires in COVID-19. Method: immunoSEQ multiplex PCR; TCRdb's copy keeps in-frame clones and lacks some. The top ten hold around 12% of the sample, which has around 200,000 clones, over 75% seen once. Material: peripheral blood. Source of these receptors: a woman aged 50 to 60 with acute or convalescent COVID-19. CDR3s include the opening cysteine and the closing phenylalanine or tryptophan. Fields, in order: V gene, CDR3 length, J gene, clone size, D gene, CDR3 protein, CDR3 DNA. D genes are given only for firm matches. Size values are once, few and many counts, or a class for expanded clones, and some rows have none.

>TRBV4-3|18|TRBJ1-5|-|-
CASSQDVNHDSGNQPQHF
TGCGCCAGCAGCCAAGATGTGAACCACGATAGTGGCAATCAGCCCCAGCATTTT
>TRBV7-8|14|TRBJ1-6|-|-
CASSLGGYGSPLHF
TGTGCCAGCAGCTTGGGGGGATACGGGTCACCCCTCCACTTT
>TRBV3-1/TRBV3-2|14|TRBJ1-4|few|TRBD1
CASRQPGQGEGLFF
TGTGCCAGCAGGCAACCGGGACAGGGCGAAGGATTGTTTTTT
>TRBV21-1|18|TRBJ1-6|-|-
CASSKGGTGGERNSPLHF
TGTGCCAGCAGCAAAGGGGGGACAGGGGGCGAGCGTAATTCACCCCTCCACTTT
>TRBV14|16|TRBJ2-7|-|-
CASSQDIRHSAYEQYF
TGTGCCAGCAGCCAAGATATAAGGCACAGTGCCTACGAGCAGTACTTC
>TRBV29-1|14|TRBJ2-3|-|-
CSVGGDFPTDTQYF
TGCAGCGTTGGAGGGGACTTCCCCACAGATACGCAGTATTTT
>TRBV6-5|13|TRBJ1-1|-|-
CASLRRVSTEAFF
TGTGCCAGCTTAAGACGGGTGAGCACTGAAGCTTTCTTT
>TRBV7-2|14|TRBJ2-7|-|TRBD2
CASSFPGLAYEQYF
TGTGCCAGCAGCTTCCCGGGACTAGCCTACGAGCAGTACTTC
>TRBV6-5|15|TRBJ1-6|-|TRBD1
CASTFSGQGNSPLHF
TGTGCCAGCACTTTTTCAGGACAGGGGAATTCACCCCTCCACTTT
>TRBV7-2|14|TRBJ1-3|-|-
CASSFQGGGNTIYF
TGTGCCAGCAGCTTTCAGGGAGGTGGAAACACCATATATTTT
>TRBV6-6|14|TRBJ1-2|-|TRBD1
CASSPQGAGDGYTF
TGTGCCAGCAGTCCACAGGGGGCAGGAGATGGCTACACCTTC
>TRBV5-6|15|TRBJ2-7|-|TRBD2
CASSLDGGVSDEQYF
TGTGCCAGCAGCTTGGATGGGGGGGTCTCGGACGAGCAGTACTTC
>TRBV28|15|TRBJ2-2|-|-
CASRPGTLNTGELFF
TGTGCCAGCAGGCCCGGGACATTGAACACCGGGGAGCTGTTTTTT
>TRBV6-5|13|TRBJ1-5|-|-
CASSYDRTWPQHF
TGTGCCAGCAGTTACGACAGGACCTGGCCCCAGCATTTT
>TRBV3-1/TRBV3-2|11|TRBJ2-4|-|-
CASSQRNIQYF
TGTGCCAGCAGCCAGAGAAACATTCAGTACTTC
>TRBV10-3|14|TRBJ1-1|-|-
CAISATASNTEAFF
TGTGCCATCAGTGCCACAGCTTCGAACACTGAAGCTTTCTTT
>TRBV7-6|15|TRBJ1-5|-|TRBD1
CASSPGQGDNQPQHF
TGTGCCAGCAGCCCGGGACAGGGGGACAATCAGCCCCAGCATTTT
>TRBV30|15|TRBJ1-2|few|-
CAWSDPRGGNYGYTF
TGTGCCTGGAGTGACCCCAGGGGAGGGAACTATGGCTACACCTTC